This T cell receptor beta chain was recovered during a study of T cell repertoires in cytomegalovirus infection. Study overall: CMV epitopes used comprised recently identified HLA-C-restricted ones and well-studied HLA-B-restricted ones. Findings and caveats of the study: Dominant in the ex vivo response were TCR beta clonotypes restricted by HLA-C and specific for CMV.

The CDR3 runs to 14 residues. V was clipped by 5 bases and J by 12 bases; unmatched bases: 13. Germline V CDR1 and CDR2: SGHTA, FQGNSA. Note on this clonotype: The antigen is undetermined. This may be a read error, as it is one base from a much larger clone.

TCRdb used MiXCR to reprocess the reads, holding one entry per CDR3 protein. The sample carries about 830,000 distinct CDR3 sequences, about 30% recorded once. Source: cultured CD8+ T cells from PBMCs, taken from culture after CMV antigen stimulation. This receptor was identified in a human donor in good health (CMV status not recorded). Some clones in this sample may be carry-over from other donors' samples. The V gene is TRBV7-2, the J gene TRBJ1-2, with 9 bases that match TRBD1. Here the CDR3 reads CASSPWDRDVVDTF. CDR3 sequence (DNA): TGTGCCAGCAGCCCTTGGGACAGGGATGTTGTGGACACCTTC. The full variable domain, rest sourced from reference TRBV7-2 and TRBJ1-2, is GAGVSQSPSNKVTEKGKDVELRCDPISGHTALYWYRQSLGQGLEFLIYFQGNSAPDKSGLPSDRFSAERTGGSVSTLTIQRTQQEDSAVYLCASSPWDRDVVDTFGSGTRLTVV.